Reported below is one T cell receptor beta chain. Its antigen is as yet unknown. With 7 bases removed from V and 2 bases from J, the gap between germline ends came to 15 bases. There are 14 residues in the CDR3. Germline V gene data show CDR1 as SNHLY and CDR2 as FYNNEI. The data originate from a study of blood T cells in healthy people across ages. Study overall: About one barcoded beta molecule was captured per two T cells (by template switching).

The second PCR ran about 6 to 12 cycles with a sample-barcoded 5' primer and J-beta primers. TCRdb analysed the 5' RACE reads with MiXCR anew, one entry per CDR3 protein. The table includes about 1.6 million distinct CDR3 sequences, around 35% detected once. Study-wide results and caveats: Diversity figures derived from one million T cells were judged to underestimate the true value.

This clonotype was sampled from a woman between 25 and 40 years old in good health. Sequencing was performed on blood. The rearrangement joins TRBV2 to TRBJ2-7; TRBD1 might be the D (6 bases). The CDR3 DNA follows: TGTGCCAGCACCCACGAACGACAGGCCTACGAGCAGTACTTC. Translating it yields CASTHERQAYEQYF.